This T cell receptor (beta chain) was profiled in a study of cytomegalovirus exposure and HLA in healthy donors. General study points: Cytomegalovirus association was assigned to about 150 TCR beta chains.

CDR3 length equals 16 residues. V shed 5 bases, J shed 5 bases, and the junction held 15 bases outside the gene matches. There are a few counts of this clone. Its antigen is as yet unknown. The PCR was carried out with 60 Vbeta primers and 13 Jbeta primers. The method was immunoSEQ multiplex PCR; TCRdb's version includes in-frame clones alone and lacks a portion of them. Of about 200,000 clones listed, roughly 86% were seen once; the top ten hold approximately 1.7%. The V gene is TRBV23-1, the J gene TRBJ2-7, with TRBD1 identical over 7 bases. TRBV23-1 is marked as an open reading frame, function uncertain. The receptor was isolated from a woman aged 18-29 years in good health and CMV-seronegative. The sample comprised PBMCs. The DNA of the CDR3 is TGCGCCAGCAGTTCCGAGACCAGACAGGGAGCTGACGAGCAGTACTTC. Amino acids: CASSSETRQGADEQYF.